Listed here are 30 T cell receptor beta chains from one sample, sequenced in a study of blood T cells in healthy people across ages (dated by TCRdb to about 2015). Receptors were amplified or captured by 5' RACE. Sequencing instrument: Illumina HiSeq 2500. A second roughly 6 to 12 cycle PCR used a sample-barcoded 5' primer and a J-beta primer mix. TCRdb trimmed the raw reads at Q25, called clones with MiXCR and kept productive beta chains. Entries are consolidated by CDR3 protein sequence, retaining the most common genes and DNA. The sample has some 890,000 distinct CDR3 sequences on record, 29% of them singletons. Roughly 10% of the sample lies in the top ten. Separately, the same data were catalogued under a study of T cells of mothers and their children.

Sequencing input: blood. The source is a woman aged 35 to 49 in good health.

This chain links TRBV12-3 or TRBV12-4 with TRBJ2-1; 13 positions match TRBD2. With V trimmed by 5 bases and J by 3 bases, 7 bases remained unmatched. This CDR3 is built from 17 residues. CDR3 bases: TGTGCCAGCAGTCTACCTCGGACTAGCGGGGGCTACAATGAGCAGTTCTTC. Translated, it gives CASSLPRTSGGYNEQFF.

In this sample, this clonotype turned up a few times. The J gene is TRBJ2-7, the V gene TRBV5-1; TRBD2 matches 10 bases. Losses at the gene ends were 4 bases for V and 3 bases for J; bases not matched to a gene: 4. CDR1 and CDR2 (germline): SGHRS, YFSETQ. The CDR3 sequence is 14 residues long. CDR3 loop: CASSASGSIYEQYF. For the CDR3, the DNA is TGCGCCAGCAGCGCTAGCGGGAGTATCTACGAGCAGTACTTC.

The rearrangement joins TRBV12-3 or TRBV12-4 to TRBJ2-1; 8 nucleotides line up with TRBD1. The CDR3 runs 13 residues. J lost 10 bases, V lost 6 bases, and 8 bases had no gene match. The DNA of the CDR3 is TGTGCCAGCAGGCCTCTGACAGGGGTAGAGCAGTTCTTC. The encoded protein is CASRPLTGVEQFF.

This clonotype was counted a few times. J is TRBJ1-5 and V is TRBV7-8, with 11 bases matching TRBD1. This CDR3 has 15 residues. Germline V CDR1 and CDR2: SGHVS, FQNEAQ. Unmatched junction bases numbered 9, after V lost 5 bases and J lost 9 bases. The CDR3 DNA is TGTGCCAGCAGCCGCGGACAGGGGGCTTTCGGGCCCCAGCATTTT. Protein: CASSRGQGAFGPQHF.

As for this clonotype: A read error may account for a junction end that differs from germline. CDR3 protein: CASNPSGRIDTQYF. The CDR3 DNA follows: TGCGCCAGCAACCCTAGCGGGAGAATAGATACGCAGTATTTT. The chain couples TRBV12-3 or TRBV12-4 to TRBJ2-3; 10 bases match TRBD2. The CDR3 is 14 residues long.

The genes are TRBV9 and TRBJ1-1; unclear D gene. The V end was cut by 3 bases, the J end by 1 base, with 13 bases between. This CDR3 contains 15 residues. Germline V lookup: CDR1 SGDLS, CDR2 YYNGEE. Here the CDR3 DNA reads TGTGCCAGCAGCGACTCCCCCTTTGAGAACACTGAAGCTTTCTTT. This gives the protein CASSDSPFENTEAFF.

This clonotype was detected many times. This chain uses TRBV20-1 with TRBJ2-3, with a tentative D call TRBD2 (7 bases). The germline V and J ends were trimmed by 5 bases and 2 bases, with 11 bases remaining between them. CDR1 and CDR2 from the germline V gene are DFQATT and SNEGSKA (reference sequence). The CDR3 extends over 13 amino acids. The CDR3 loop reads CSAPGGLTDTQYF. For the CDR3, the DNA is TGCAGTGCTCCCGGGGGGCTCACAGATACGCAGTATTTT.

The chain couples TRBV4-2 to TRBJ1-2; D unclear. V lost 5 bases and J 2 bases, leaving 15 bases between the germline ends. The CDR3 has 15 residues. The germline CDR1 and CDR2 sequences are LGHNA and YNFKEQ. CDR3 sequence: CASSLAQTGNYGYTF. DNA of the CDR3: TGTGCCAGCAGCTTAGCGCAAACCGGCAACTATGGCTACACCTTC.

This clonotype was recorded only once. A much larger clone sits a single nucleotide away, making a read error possible. The chain joins TRBV28 to TRBJ2-7, with TRBD1 matching 10 bases. The junction had 11 bases not matched to a gene; V was cut back by 6 bases and J by 3 bases. CDR1 and CDR2 (germline): MDHEN, SYDVKM. The CDR3 extends over 16 amino acids. In DNA, the CDR3 is TGTGCCAGCAGCTCCGAAATAGGGACAGGGGACTACGAGCAGTACTTC. It codes for CASSSEIGTGDYEQYF.

In regard to this clonotype: A much larger clone is a single base away; this may be a read error. The rearrangement uses TRBV27 and TRBJ2-7; a weak D match, TRBD1 (6 bases). The V end was cut by 2 bases, the J end by 4 bases, with 12 bases between. The CDR3 consists of 14 residues. The germline CDR1 and CDR2 sequences are MNHEY and SMNVEV (reference sequence). CDR3 sequence reads: CASSLTGMGYEQYF. For the CDR3, the DNA is TGTGCCAGCAGTTTAACAGGGATGGGGTACGAGCAGTACTTC.

This clonotype was counted only a few times. This rearrangement joins TRBV9 to TRBJ1-1; TRBD1 is a possible D gene (6 bases). The V end was cut by 5 bases, the J end by 1 base, with 24 bases between. The CDR3 covers 18 residues. Looked up from germline, CDR1 is SGDLS and CDR2 is YYNGEE. CDR3 region: CASSSHEEGVSSNTEAFF. In nucleotides, the CDR3 is TGTGCCAGCAGTTCCCACGAGGAGGGGGTTAGTTCGAACACTGAAGCTTTCTTT.

This clonotype was counted at least ten times. J is TRBJ2-5 and V is TRBV7-8; 8 bases fit TRBD1. The CDR3 contains 16 residues. V was pared by 2 bases and J by 4 bases, with 9 bases of the junction left unmatched. Germline CDR1 reads SGHVS; CDR2 reads FQNEAQ. CDR3 DNA: TGTGCCAGCAGCTTATACGGACAGGGAAGAGGAGAGACCCAGTACTTC. Amino acids: CASSLYGQGRGETQYF.

Many counts were recorded for this clonotype. The chain uses TRBV6-1 and TRBJ2-4; tentative D call: TRBD2 (5 bases). There are 14 residues in the CDR3. Looked up from germline, CDR1 is MNHNS and CDR2 is SASEGT. V dropped 4 bases and J dropped 3 bases, with 10 bases sitting between them. CDR3 DNA sequence: TGTGCCAGCAGTGTAGACGGGGACAAAAACATTCAGTACTTC. This codes for CASSVDGDKNIQYF.

This clonotype was picked up many times. One junction end disagrees with the germline gene, perhaps due to a read error. This sequence joins TRBV7-2 and TRBJ2-7, with D hard to call. The CDR3 spans 13 residues. Germline V lookup: CDR1 SGHTA, CDR2 FQGNSA. The CDR3 nucleotides are TGTGCCAGCAGCTTTATCCCATCGCACGAGCGGTACTTC. It encodes CASSFIPSHERYF.

This clonotype was observed a handful of times. The rearrangement links TRBV20-1 to TRBJ1-2, with 7 bases identical to TRBD1. The CDR3 length is 12 residues. The germline gives CDR1 DFQATT, CDR2 SNEGSKA (reference sequence). The ends lost 2 bases at V and 7 bases at J; junction bases unmatched: 4. CDR3 amino acids: CSARKGAGGYTF. As DNA, the CDR3 is TGCAGTGCTAGAAAGGGGGCGGGTGGCTACACCTTC.

The chain carries TRBV5-1 and TRBJ1-1; D possibly corresponds to TRBD1 (5 bases). Trimming stripped 0 bases from V and 4 bases from J, with 16 bases between. From germline, CDR1 is SGHRS and CDR2 YFSETQ. The CDR3 extends over 16 amino acids. This CDR3 reads CASSLVAGSTSTEAFF. In DNA form, the CDR3 reads TGCGCCAGCAGCTTGGTGGCAGGGAGTACTTCCACTGAAGCTTTCTTT.

This clonotype was seen ten or more times. The chain recombines TRBV6-1 with TRBJ1-6, with TRBD1 as a possible D gene (5 bases). Germline lookup yields CDR1 MNHNS and CDR2 SASEGT. Between the trimmed V and J ends, which lost 7 bases and 7 bases, there was a span of 26 bases. This CDR3 contains 18 residues. The CDR3 is CASIQAPGTGWKNSPLHF. The CDR3, as DNA: TGTGCCAGCATCCAAGCACCCGGGACCGGATGGAAAAATTCACCCCTCCACTTT.

This clonotype was seen a handful of times. Sequence at one end of the junction differs from germline and may be a read error. This sequence joins TRBV10-3 and TRBJ1-4; 7 nucleotides agree with TRBD1. This CDR3 has 13 amino acids. Per the germline V gene, CDR1 is ENHRY and CDR2 is SYGVKD. CDR3 coding DNA: TGTGCCATCAGAGACAGGGTGGGTGAAAAACGGTTTTTT. Protein: CAIRDRVGEKRFF.

This clonotype was observed once. The CDR3 DNA follows: TGCGCCAGCAGCCCACAGGTTTCTGGAAACACCATATATTTT. Amino acids: CASSPQVSGNTIYF. V and J are TRBV5-1 and TRBJ1-3, with D tentatively TRBD1 (5 bases). Trimming left V 4 bases short and J 1 base short, with 9 bases between. The germline V gene has CDR1 SGHRS and CDR2 YFSETQ. The CDR3 has 14 amino acids.

This clonotype was seen a few times. This rearrangement joins TRBV15 to TRBJ1-5; possible D gene TRBD1, 6 bases. Germline values: CDR1 LNHNV, CDR2 YYDKDF (reference sequence). Trimming took off 3 bases at V and 1 base at J, with 7 bases between the two ends. There are 14 residues in the CDR3. The CDR3 region has the DNA TGTGCCACCAGCAGGGACAGAAGCAATCAGCCCCAGCATTTT. Protein: CATSRDRSNQPQHF.

This chain links TRBV6-2 or TRBV6-3 with TRBJ2-7; tentatively, D is TRBD2 (5 bases). Trimming cost V 8 bases and J 4 bases, with 18 bases left between them. Per the germline V gene, CDR1 is MNHEY and CDR2 is SVGEGT. The CDR3 contains 14 residues. The CDR3 is CASGEGLFLYEQYF. CDR3 sequence (DNA): TGTGCCAGCGGAGAGGGCCTGTTTCTGTACGAGCAGTACTTC.

This clonotype was seen many times. V is TRBV24-1 and J is TRBJ1-1; D remains unclear. V lost 3 bases and J 8 bases, leaving 6 bases between the germline ends. This CDR3 comprises 11 residues. Germline assignment: CDR1 KGHDR and CDR2 SFDVKD. CDR3 DNA sequence: TGTGCCACCAGTGATCGGAGGGAAGCTTTCTTT. Translated, it gives CATSDRREAFF.

The J gene is TRBJ1-5, the V gene TRBV6-6; D is uncertain. The CDR3 runs 16 residues. The V end lost 8 bases, the J end lost 0 bases, and 17 bases lay between the germline ends. Germline CDR1 MNHNY, CDR2 SVGAGI (reference sequence). The CDR3 is CASRDGTGDSNQPQHF. The CDR3, as DNA: TGTGCCAGCCGTGACGGAACCGGCGATAGCAATCAGCCCCAGCATTTT.

V is TRBV10-3 and J is TRBJ2-2; TRBD2 agrees at 8 bases. With 6 bases clipped from V and 1 base from J, the junction kept 7 bases outside the gene matches. This CDR3 is 16 amino acids long. The germline gives CDR1 ENHRY, CDR2 SYGVKD. CDR3 nucleotides: TGTGCCATCAGCGTATCAGCGGGAGTGAACACCGGGGAGCTGTTTTTT. It is translated as CAISVSAGVNTGELFF.

The rearrangement joins TRBV6-6 to TRBJ1-1, with unresolved D. This CDR3 has 13 residues. V lost 7 bases, J lost 4 bases, and 13 bases lay in between. CDR1 and CDR2 from the germline V gene are MNHNY and SVGAGI (reference sequence). This CDR3 is CASTFGRPTEAFF. For the CDR3, the DNA is TGTGCCAGCACCTTCGGGAGGCCCACTGAAGCTTTCTTT.

This clonotype has at least ten counts. The chain joins TRBV4-1 to TRBJ1-2, with D maybe TRBD1 (6 bases). Germline V gene sequence: CDR1 MGHRA, CDR2 YSYEKL. V shed 4 bases and J shed 0 bases, with 21 bases lying between them. This CDR3 is 18 amino acids long. The CDR3 sequence is CASSRPGHDPRTNYGYTF. The CDR3 DNA sequence: TGCGCCAGCAGCCGCCCGGGACACGACCCTCGAACTAACTATGGCTACACCTTC.

Of note for this clonotype: Sequence at one end of the junction differs from germline and may be a read error. The rearrangement uses TRBV12-3 or TRBV12-4 and TRBJ2-1; D is unclear. The length of the CDR3 is 11 residues. CDR3 nucleotides: TGTGCCAGCAGTGCAATCAATCAGCAGTTCTTC. Translation: CASSAINQQFF.

The rearrangement joins TRBV14 to TRBJ2-3, with D perhaps TRBD2 (6 bases). The CDR3 is 16 residues long. Per the germline V gene, CDR1 is SGHDN and CDR2 is FVKESK. V gave up 4 bases and J gave up 2 bases, with 16 bases separating them. CDR3 DNA sequence: TGTGCCAGCAGCCTCAGGGCGGGGACGGTCACAGATACGCAGTATTTT. Protein sequence: CASSLRAGTVTDTQYF.

Written as DNA, the CDR3 is TGTGCCAGCAGTTGGATGACAGGGGGCACAGATACGCAGTATTTT. Translation gives CASSWMTGGTDTQYF. The chain is built from TRBV12-3 or TRBV12-4 and TRBJ2-3, with 8 nucleotides matching TRBD1. Trimming at V came to 4 bases and at J to 1 base, leaving 4 bases not matched to a gene. CDR3 size: 15 residues.

In its sample, this clonotype was seen a few times. The chain uses TRBV3-1 and TRBJ1-5, with TRBD1 matching 9 bases. The CDR3 extends over 18 amino acids. V lost 6 bases, J lost 4 bases, and 16 bases stayed unmatched. CDR1 and CDR2 (germline): LGHDT, YNNKEL (reference sequence). CDR3 DNA sequence: TGTGCCAGCAGACGCGGCAGGGACAGGGAAGATCGAAATCAGCCCCAGCATTTT. Amino acid sequence: CASRRGRDREDRNQPQHF.